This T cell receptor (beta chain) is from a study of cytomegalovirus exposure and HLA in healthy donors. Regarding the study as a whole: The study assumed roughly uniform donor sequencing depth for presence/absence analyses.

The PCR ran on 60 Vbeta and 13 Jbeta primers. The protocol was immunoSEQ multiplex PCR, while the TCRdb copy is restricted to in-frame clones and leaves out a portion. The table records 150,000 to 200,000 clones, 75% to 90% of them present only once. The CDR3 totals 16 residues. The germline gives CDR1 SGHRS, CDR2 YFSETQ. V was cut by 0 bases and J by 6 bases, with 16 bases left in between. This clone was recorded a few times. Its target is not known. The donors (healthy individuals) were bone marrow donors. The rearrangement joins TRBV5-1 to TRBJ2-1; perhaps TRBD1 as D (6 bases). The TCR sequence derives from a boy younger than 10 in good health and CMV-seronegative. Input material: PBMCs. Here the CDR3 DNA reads TGCGCCAGCAGCTTGGAAGGACAGTTGGAGGTCAATGAGCAGTTCTTC. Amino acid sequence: CASSLEGQLEVNEQFF. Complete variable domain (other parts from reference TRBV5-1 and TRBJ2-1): KAGVTQTPRYLIKTRGQQVTLSCSPISGHRSVSWYQQTPGQGLQFLFEYFSETQRNKGNFPGRFSGRQFSNSRSEMNVSTLELGDSALYLCASSLEGQLEVNEQFFGPGTRLTVL.